This T cell receptor beta chain is from a study of blood T cell repertoires in COVID-19. Germline V gene sequence: CDR1 LGHNA, CDR2 YNFKEQ. CDR3 length: 18 amino acids. Trimming stripped 0 bases from V and 4 bases from J, with 22 bases between. The count of this clone is one. The participants were between about 18 and 90 years old and came from about two dozen US areas. Cohorts were based on clinical histories the participants reported. TCRdb keeps only in-frame clones here, not all; method: immunoSEQ multiplex PCR. The sample contains about 220,000 clones, around 91% of which appear only once. This TCR was sampled from a woman aged 18-35 years in a cohort exposed to, infected with or recovered from COVID-19 (not recorded which). This chain joins TRBV4-2 and TRBJ2-7; D call uncertain. Specimen: PBMCs or T cells enriched from blood (not recorded which). In DNA form, the CDR3 reads TGTGCCAGCAGCCAAGATGGAGAGCCACGCTTTCGTTTATACGAGCAGTACTTC. It is translated as CASSQDGEPRFRLYEQYF.